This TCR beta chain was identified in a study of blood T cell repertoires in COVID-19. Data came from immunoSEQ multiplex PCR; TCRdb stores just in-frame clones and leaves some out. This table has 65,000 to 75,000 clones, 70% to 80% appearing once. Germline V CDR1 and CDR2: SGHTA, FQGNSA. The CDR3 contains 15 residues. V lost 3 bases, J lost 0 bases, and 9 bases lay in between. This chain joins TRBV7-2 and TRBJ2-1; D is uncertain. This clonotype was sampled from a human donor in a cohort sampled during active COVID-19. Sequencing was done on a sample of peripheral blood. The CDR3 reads CASSFVAASYNEQFF. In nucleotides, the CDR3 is TGTGCCAGCAGCTTTGTGGCGGCCTCCTACAATGAGCAGTTCTTC.